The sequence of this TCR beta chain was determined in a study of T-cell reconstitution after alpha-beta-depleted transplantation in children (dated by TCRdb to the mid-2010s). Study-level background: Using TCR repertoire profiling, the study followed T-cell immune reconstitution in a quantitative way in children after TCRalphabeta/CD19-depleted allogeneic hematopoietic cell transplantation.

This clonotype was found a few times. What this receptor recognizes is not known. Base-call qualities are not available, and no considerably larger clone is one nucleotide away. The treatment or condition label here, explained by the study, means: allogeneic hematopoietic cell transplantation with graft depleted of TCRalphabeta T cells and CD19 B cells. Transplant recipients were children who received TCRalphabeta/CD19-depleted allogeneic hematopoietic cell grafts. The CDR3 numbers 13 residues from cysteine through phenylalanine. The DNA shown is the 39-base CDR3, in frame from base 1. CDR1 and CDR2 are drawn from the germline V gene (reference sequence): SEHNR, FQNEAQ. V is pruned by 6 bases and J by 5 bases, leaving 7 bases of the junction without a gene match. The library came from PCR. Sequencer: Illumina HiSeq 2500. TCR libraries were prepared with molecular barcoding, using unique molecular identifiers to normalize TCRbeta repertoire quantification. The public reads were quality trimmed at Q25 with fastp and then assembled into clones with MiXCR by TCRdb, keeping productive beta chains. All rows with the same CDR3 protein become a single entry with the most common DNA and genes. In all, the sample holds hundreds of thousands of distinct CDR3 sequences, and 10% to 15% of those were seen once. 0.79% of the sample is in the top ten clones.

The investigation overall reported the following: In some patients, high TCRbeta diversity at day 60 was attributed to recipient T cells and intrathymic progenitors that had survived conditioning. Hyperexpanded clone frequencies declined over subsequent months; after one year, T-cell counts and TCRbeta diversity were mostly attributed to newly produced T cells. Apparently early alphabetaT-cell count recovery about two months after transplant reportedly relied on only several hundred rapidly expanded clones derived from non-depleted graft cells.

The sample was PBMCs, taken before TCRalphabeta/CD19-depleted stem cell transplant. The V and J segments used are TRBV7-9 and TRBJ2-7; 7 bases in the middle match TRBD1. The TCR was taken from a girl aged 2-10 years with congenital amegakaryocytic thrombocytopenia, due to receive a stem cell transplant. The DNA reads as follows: TGTGCCAGCAGGATACGGGACAGTGACGAGCAGTACTTC. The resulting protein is CASRIRDSDEQYF.